What follows is one T cell receptor beta chain and its context. Its antigen is not known. The record originates from a study of cytomegalovirus exposure and HLA in healthy donors. TCRdb's table, derived via immunoSEQ multiplex PCR, lists solely in-frame clones and lacks some. The repertoire has 60,000 to 75,000 clones, approximately 96% of them found once; the top ten carry about 0.96%. Study-level findings and limits: The authors enumerated 164 TCR beta chains as linked to cytomegalovirus. According to a subsequent analysis, TCR clusters from the first cohort were inclined to appear together in the 130 or so validation repertoires. In vitro confirmation showed three CMV-associated chains to be CMV antigen specific.

The length of the CDR3 is 13 residues. V was pared by 4 bases and J by 2 bases, with 3 bases of the junction left unmatched. The germline V gene has CDR1 SGHNT and CDR2 YYREEE (reference sequence). Sequencing used PBMCs. V and J are TRBV5-4 and TRBJ2-7; 7 bases match TRBD1. The source of this sequence is a man younger than 35 in good health and CMV-seronegative. The CDR3 DNA sequence: TGTGCCAGCAGCCTGCAGGGGGCCTACGAGCAGTACTTC. Its translation: CASSLQGAYEQYF.